There are a few counts of the clone carrying this T cell receptor (beta chain). The sample belongs to a study of blood T cell repertoires in COVID-19. At the level of the study: In each case, the material was cDNA or gDNA derived from T cells, B-cell-depleted T cells, or PBMCs.

This table comes from immunoSEQ multiplex PCR, and its TCRdb copy is limited to in-frame clones, with some not included. The table records about 120,000 clones, around 80% of them present only once. The sequenced sample consisted of peripheral blood. The clonotype was recovered from a man aged 70 or older with active or convalescent COVID-19.

CDR3 DNA sequence: TGTGCCAGCAGTGAGCGGCAGATTAGCAATCAGCCCCAGCATTTT. It is translated as CASSERQISNQPQHF. The V call is TRBV6-1, the J call TRBJ1-5; D ambiguous. The CDR3 covers 15 residues. CDR1 and CDR2 from the germline V gene are MNHNS and SASEGT. The V and J ends lost 3 bases and 0 bases respectively, with 9 bases between them.